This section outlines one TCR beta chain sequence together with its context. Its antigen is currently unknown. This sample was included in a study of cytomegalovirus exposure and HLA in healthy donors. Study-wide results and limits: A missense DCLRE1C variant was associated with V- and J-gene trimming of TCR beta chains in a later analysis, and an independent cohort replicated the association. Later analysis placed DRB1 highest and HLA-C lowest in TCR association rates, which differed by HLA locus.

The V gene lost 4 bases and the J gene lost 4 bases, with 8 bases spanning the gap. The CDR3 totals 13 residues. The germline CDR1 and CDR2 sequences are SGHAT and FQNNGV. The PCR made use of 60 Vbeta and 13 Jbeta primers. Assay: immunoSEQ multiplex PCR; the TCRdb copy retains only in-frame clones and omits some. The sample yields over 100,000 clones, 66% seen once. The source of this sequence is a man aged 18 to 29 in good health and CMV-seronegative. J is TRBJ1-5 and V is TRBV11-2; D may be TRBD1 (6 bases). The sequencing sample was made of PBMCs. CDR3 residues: CASSSRGNQPQHF. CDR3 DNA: TGTGCCAGCAGCTCCAGGGGTAATCAGCCCCAGCATTTT.